This record covers a single T cell receptor beta chain. What it binds is unknown. This entry belongs to a study of long-term antiretroviral therapy in people with HIV. Findings of the study overall: Clones expanded before ART dominated the repertoire at all time points. The study lacked data on ART adherence, viral resistance or therapy changes. Increased diversity was seen after ART, yet it remained lower than in transplant donor controls.

The CDR3 runs 15 residues. V lost 0 bases, J lost 9 bases, and 13 bases lay in between. Germline lookup yields CDR1 SGHRS and CDR2 YFSETQ. This was the immunoSEQ v3.0 assay at survey level. A per-sample goal of roughly 40,000-50,000 T-cell genomes was targeted by sequencing. Sequenced by immunoSEQ multiplex PCR; TCRdb stores in-frame clones only, minus some. The sample shows about 19,000 clones, around 80% of them seen only once. The specimen comprised unsorted PBMCs, sampled 0.5 years before starting antiretroviral therapy. The receptor comes from a woman aged 45 to 65 with HIV. The rearrangement links TRBV5-1 to TRBJ1-6; D is perhaps TRBD1 (5 bases). The CDR3 bases are TGCGCCAGCAGCTTGGAGGGTGCTCAGGGTTCACCCCTCCACTTT. The encoded protein is CASSLEGAQGSPLHF.